This T cell receptor (beta chain) was retrieved from a study of T cell responses to AZD1222 COVID-19 vaccine. Study-level results: Females outnumbered males among donors, who were mostly white British; clonal diversity was possibly underestimated.

Remarks on this clone: Its specificity is not known.

Profiled with immunoSEQ multiplex PCR; TCRdb holds only in-frame clones, not every one. The sample shows approximately 100,000 clones, around nine tenths of them seen only once. Germline V CDR1 and CDR2: MNHEY, SMNVEV (reference sequence). V lost 5 bases to trimming and J lost 2 bases; unmatched junction nucleotides: 16. CDR3 length: 18 amino acids. The J gene is TRBJ2-3, the V gene TRBV27; 7 positions agree with TRBD2. This receptor was identified in an adult in good health. The source material was peripheral blood, sampled on day 0 of AZD1222 vaccination. The CDR3 here is CASSDPSLLAWFTDTQYF. The CDR3 DNA follows: TGTGCCAGCAGTGATCCATCGTTACTAGCGTGGTTCACAGATACGCAGTATTTT.